This T cell receptor (beta chain) was documented in a study of CD8 T cells in Susac syndrome. The CDR3 is 15 amino acids. Germline CDR1 and CDR2: SGDLS and YYNGEE. The V end was cut by 0 bases, the J end by 3 bases, with 13 bases between. The RNA input was about 0.45 to 1 ug, and it was reverse transcribed with random hexamers. The immunoSEQ assay covered 54 Vbeta and 13 Jbeta segments for CDR3. From the immunoSEQ multiplex PCR reads, TCRdb called clonotypes with MiXCR, one entry per CDR3 protein. The sample records around 170,000 distinct CDR3 sequences, around 94% being singletons. Susac syndrome patients met recently defined diagnostic criteria for definite or probable disease.

The rearrangement uses TRBV9 and TRBJ2-7; possible D gene TRBD2, 5 bases. The TCR was taken from a human donor with Susac syndrome. Material: CD4+ T cells from PBMCs. The DNA for the CDR3 is TGTGCCAGCAGCGTAGCTACGGGGAGCATCTACGAGCAGTACTTC. This sequence encodes CASSVATGSIYEQYF.